The 17 T cell receptor beta chains listed next were all sequenced from one sample in a study of blood T cell repertoires in COVID-19. Here immunoSEQ multiplex PCR was the method, and the copy in TCRdb shows in-frame clones only, minus some. The sample consists of about 56,000 clones, 88% of them appearing once. The sequenced material came from peripheral blood. The receptors were gathered from a man aged 50-60 years with active COVID-19.

This chain links TRBV21-1 with TRBJ2-3; TRBD2, the D gene given by the table, was not confirmed from the DNA. TRBV21-1 is designated a pseudogene. The CDR3 contains 17 residues. Here the CDR3 DNA reads TGTGCCAGCAGCAAAGGGGGGACTAGCGGGGGCACAGATACGCAGTATTTT. Translation gives CASSKGGTSGGTDTQYF.

This clone was seen a handful of times. The chain uses TRBV7-9 and TRBJ2-7, with 8 positions matching TRBD1. The CDR3 consists of 13 residues. CDR1 and CDR2 (germline): SEHNR, FQNEAQ (reference sequence). V gave up 5 bases and J gave up 9 bases; unmatched junction bases: 9. CDR3: CASSRLDRGVQYF. The CDR3, as DNA: TGTGCCAGCAGCCGTCTTGACAGGGGAGTGCAGTACTTC.

This clone was seen a single time. The chain links TRBV28 to TRBJ1-1; no clear D gene. V lost 5 bases to trimming and J lost 4 bases, with 20 bases between them. The CDR3 is 16 residues long. Germline V CDR1 and CDR2: MDHEN, SYDVKM. DNA for the CDR3: TGTGCCAGCAGTCGATCCCTAACCAGCCGAGGCACTGAAGCTTTCTTT. Residues: CASSRSLTSRGTEAFF.

V is TRBV7-6 and J is TRBJ2-3; a weak D match, TRBD1 (5 bases). Germline CDR1 and CDR2: SGHVS and FNYEAQ. This CDR3 is built from 17 residues. V dropped 1 base and J dropped 0 bases, with 14 bases sitting between them. CDR3 amino acids: CASSLEVGRVSTDTQYF. In DNA form, the CDR3 reads TGTGCCAGCAGCTTAGAGGTTGGCAGGGTCAGCACAGATACGCAGTATTTT.

The rearrangement joins TRBV7-6 to TRBJ2-5; the D call may be TRBD1 or TRBD2 (5 bases each). Germline CDR1 and CDR2: SGHVS and FNYEAQ. V dropped 5 bases and J dropped 2 bases, with 12 bases sitting between them. This CDR3 has 14 amino acids. This chain's CDR3 is CASSVEGKQETQYF. The CDR3 region has the DNA TGTGCCAGCAGCGTAGAGGGGAAACAAGAGACCCAGTACTTC.

The rearrangement links TRBV14 to TRBJ1-3; a possible D gene is TRBD1 (5 bases). CDR1 is SGHDN and CDR2 is FVKESK in the germline V gene. This CDR3 spans 15 amino acids. Trimming took 4 bases from V and 5 from J, leaving 15 bases between them. Here the CDR3 reads CASSRGVPGRNTIYF. For the CDR3, the DNA is TGTGCCAGCAGCCGCGGGGTACCGGGACGAAACACCATATATTTT.

The chain uses TRBV6-5 and TRBJ2-5; no definite D call. Germline lookup yields CDR1 MNHEY and CDR2 SVGAGI. The CDR3 totals 14 residues. V lost 0 bases, J lost 5 bases, and 10 bases lay in between. The CDR3 coding sequence is TGTGCCAGCAGTTACTCCCCGGGTGGGGAGACCCAGTACTTC. Translating it yields CASSYSPGGETQYF.

This clone has a handful of counts. The gene calls are TRBV5-1 and TRBJ2-3, with 9 bases aligning to TRBD1. V lost 5 bases and J lost 10; bases outside the gene matches: 20. Germline values: CDR1 SGHRS, CDR2 YFSETQ. This CDR3 comprises 17 residues. The CDR3 spells CASSAGTGTGRVSAQYF. CDR3 nucleotide sequence: TGCGCCAGCAGTGCAGGGACCGGGACAGGGAGGGTCTCGGCGCAGTATTTT.

This chain links TRBV6-6 with TRBJ1-3, with D possibly matching TRBD1 (6 bases). Germline CDR1 is MNHNY and CDR2 is SVGAGI (reference sequence). The CDR3 covers 12 residues. V was trimmed by 6 bases and J by 4 bases, leaving 7 bases between them. Here the CDR3 reads CASRDRGNTIYF. The CDR3 DNA reads as TGTGCCAGCAGAGACAGGGGAAACACCATATATTTT.

The chain is built from TRBV3-1 (or the pseudogene TRBV3-2) and TRBJ2-2; a possible D gene is TRBD2 (5 bases). The V end was cut by 2 bases, the J end by 5 bases, with 15 bases between. CDR1 LGHDT and CDR2 YNNKEL come from the germline V gene (reference sequence). The CDR3 is 16 residues long. Here the CDR3 reads CASSQQGGLWTGELFF. The CDR3 nucleotides read TGTGCCAGCAGCCAACAAGGCGGACTTTGGACCGGGGAGCTGTTTTTT.

This chain joins TRBV7-2 and TRBJ2-2, with D unresolved. From germline, CDR1 is SGHTA and CDR2 FQGNSA. Trimming took off 5 bases at V and 7 bases at J, with 5 bases between the two ends. CDR3 length: 11 amino acids. The CDR3 loop reads CASSLFGELFF. The CDR3 nucleotides read TGTGCCAGCAGCCTATTCGGGGAGCTGTTTTTT.

The chain uses TRBV7-9 and TRBJ2-1, with 9 bases identical to TRBD1. Germline values: CDR1 SEHNR, CDR2 FQNEAQ (reference sequence). V dropped 8 bases and J dropped 4; count of bases not matched to a gene: 3. The CDR3 consists of 13 residues. In DNA form, the CDR3 reads TGTGCCAGCCTTGACAGGGGGTACAATGAGCAGTTCTTC. Its translation is CASLDRGYNEQFF.

This chain connects TRBV5-1 to TRBJ1-2; TRBD1 agrees at 9 bases. The CDR3 has 14 amino acids. V shed 4 bases, J shed 5 bases, and the junction held 6 bases outside the gene matches. The V gene's germline CDR1 is SGHRS and CDR2 YFSETQ. Written as DNA, the CDR3 is TGCGCCAGCAGCATGTCTGGACAGGGGTATGGCTACACCTTC. Its translation is CASSMSGQGYGYTF.

The rearrangement joins TRBV5-6 to TRBJ2-7, with 9 bases matching TRBD1. Unmatched junction bases numbered 4, after V lost 4 bases and J lost 8 bases. CDR3 length: 12 residues. Germline V gene sequence: CDR1 SGHDT, CDR2 YYEEEE. The CDR3 DNA follows: TGTGCCAGCAGCGTGGGACAGGGTAAGCAGTACTTC. This gives the protein CASSVGQGKQYF.

This chain links TRBV7-2 with TRBJ1-5; TRBD1 is a possible D gene (5 bases). From germline, CDR1 is SGHTA and CDR2 FQGNSA. With 5 bases removed from V and 6 bases from J, the gap between germline ends came to 11 bases. The CDR3 spans 13 residues. CDR3 in amino acids: CASSLDQGQPQHF. The CDR3 DNA reads TGTGCCAGCAGCCTCGATCAGGGTCAGCCCCAGCATTTT.

The rearrangement joins TRBV9 to TRBJ2-3; 11 nucleotides agree with TRBD2. This CDR3 is 16 amino acids long. Losses at the gene ends were 3 bases for V and 1 base for J; bases not matched to a gene: 4. Germline V CDR1 and CDR2: SGDLS, YYNGEE. For the CDR3, the DNA is TGTGCCAGCAGCGGTGGGACTAGCGGACGCACAGATACGCAGTATTTT. Its protein product is CASSGGTSGRTDTQYF.

This clone appeared a few times. The V call is TRBV7-9, the J call TRBJ2-2; D perhaps matches TRBD2 (6 bases). Trimming cost V 8 bases and J 8 bases, with 18 bases left between them. The CDR3 covers 14 residues. The germline V gene encodes CDR1 SEHNR and CDR2 FQNEAQ (reference sequence). Here the CDR3 reads CASHRTREAGELFF. DNA for the CDR3: TGTGCCAGCCATAGGACCAGGGAGGCGGGGGAGCTGTTTTTT.